This T cell receptor (beta chain) is drawn from a study of blood T cell repertoires in COVID-19. Study overall: Collection of acute and convalescent COVID-19 samples took place in the United States, Italy and Spain. In each case, the material was cDNA or gDNA derived from T cells, B-cell-depleted T cells, or PBMCs.

The CDR3 runs 14 residues. The germline CDR1 and CDR2 sequences are LNHDA and SQIVND (reference sequence). Trimming shortened V by 1 base and J by 6 bases, and 12 bases separated the two germline ends. Authors' processing steps: For nucleated cells, counts were estimated from reference gene primer amplification. Some clones are missing from TCRdb's copy, which holds only in-frame ones; the method was immunoSEQ multiplex PCR. V and J calls and clone size are given by that table; D and trimming were obtained from the DNA. Of about 26,000 clones listed, around 67% are singletons. The chain combines TRBV19 with TRBJ1-1; D unresolved. The material sequenced was peripheral blood. This clonotype was sampled from a man aged 60-69 years with active or convalescent COVID-19. Written as DNA, the CDR3 is TGTGCCAGTAGTATAGGGCCAGCCGGGGCTGAAGCTTTCTTT. Translation: CASSIGPAGAEAFF.